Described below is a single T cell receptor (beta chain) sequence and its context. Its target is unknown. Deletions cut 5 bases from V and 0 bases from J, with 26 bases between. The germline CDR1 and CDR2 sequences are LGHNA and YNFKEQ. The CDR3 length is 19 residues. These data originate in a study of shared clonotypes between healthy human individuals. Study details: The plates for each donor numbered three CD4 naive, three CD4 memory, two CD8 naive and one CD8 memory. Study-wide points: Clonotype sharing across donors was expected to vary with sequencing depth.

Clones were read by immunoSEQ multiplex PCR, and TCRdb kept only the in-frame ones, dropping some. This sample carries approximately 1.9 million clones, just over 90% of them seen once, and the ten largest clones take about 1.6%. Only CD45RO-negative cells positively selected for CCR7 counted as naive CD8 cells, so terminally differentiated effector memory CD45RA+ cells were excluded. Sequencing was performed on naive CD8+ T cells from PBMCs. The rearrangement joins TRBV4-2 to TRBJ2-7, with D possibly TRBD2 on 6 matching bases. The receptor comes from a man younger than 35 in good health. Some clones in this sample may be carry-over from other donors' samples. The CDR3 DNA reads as TGTGCCAGCAGCTACTCAAGCGGGCCAACGTCCTATAGCTCCTACGAGCAGTACTTC. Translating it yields CASSYSSGPTSYSSYEQYF.